This TCR beta chain was obtained from a study of spatial heterogeneity in lung cancer. About the study: The approximately 77 donors had untreated early-stage non-small cell lung cancer. Where they were available, follow-up PBMC samples were sequenced, at a median of about 2 years after resection.

TCRdb re-called the 5' RACE reads with MiXCR, one entry per CDR3 protein. This table has under 30,000 distinct CDR3 sequences, around 5.9% appearing once. Time point given: blood at routine non-recurrence follow-up after resection. Unsorted samples of tumor, nontumor lung or frozen PBMC had their whole RNA sequenced. This clonotype was recorded at least ten times. The germline V and J ends were trimmed by 4 bases and 5 bases, with 11 bases remaining between them. Germline lookup yields CDR1 SQVTM and CDR2 ANQGSEA. This CDR3 has 13 residues. This sample comprised PBMCs, obtained at follow-up. The V and J genes are TRBV29-1 and TRBJ1-4; D is possibly TRBD1 (5 bases). The TCR originated in a male donor with early-stage non-small cell lung cancer. The CDR3, as DNA: TGCAGCGTTGTTTTGACAGCAAATGAAAAACTGTTTTTT. Protein: CSVVLTANEKLFF. Drawing the rest from reference TRBV29-1 and TRBJ1-4, the complete variable domain is SAVISQKPSRDICQRGTSLTIQCQVDSQVTMMFWYRQQPGQSLTLIATANQGSEATYESGFVIDKFPISRPNLTFSTLTVSNMSPEDSSIYLCSVVLTANEKLFFGSGTQLSVL.